In its sample, the clone carrying this TCR beta chain was seen once. These data are taken from a study of T cell changes during pregnancy in multiple sclerosis. Only in-frame clones appear in the TCRdb table, and some are missing; sequencing was by immunoSEQ multiplex PCR. There are more than 95,000 clones in the sample; around 94% occur only once, and about 0.88% lies in the top ten. The CDR3 runs to 13 residues. Trimming took off 1 base at V and 4 bases at J, with 6 bases between the two ends. Germline V CDR1 and CDR2: SGDLS, YYNGEE. The specimen was peripheral blood, collected after pregnancy. The rearrangement uses TRBV9 and TRBJ2-1; D remains unclear. This sequence was found in a female donor with multiple sclerosis, enrolled in a pregnancy study. The CDR3 region is CASSVIFYNEQFF. CDR3 nucleotides: TGTGCCAGCAGCGTAATCTTTTACAATGAGCAGTTCTTC.